Listed here are 7 T cell receptor beta chains from one sample, sequenced in a study of T cell responses to AZD1222 COVID-19 vaccine. TCRdb's table, derived via immunoSEQ multiplex PCR, lists solely in-frame clones and lacks some. This repertoire shows 100,000 to 150,000 clones, 70% to 90% found once; its top ten account for about 1.6%. Sequencing used peripheral blood, obtained on day 0 of AZD1222 vaccination. These receptor sequences come from an adult in good health.

The V and J genes are TRBV20-1 and TRBJ1-5; no clear D gene. The CDR3 loop spans 13 amino acids. The germline V gene encodes CDR1 DFQATT and CDR2 SNEGSKA (reference sequence). The V and J ends lost 3 bases and 7 bases respectively, with 13 bases between them. CDR3 sequence: CSASREGKQPQHF. The CDR3 DNA reads TGCAGTGCTAGTAGGGAGGGAAAACAGCCCCAGCATTTT.

This clone appeared a few times. The genes are TRBV7-2 and TRBJ2-5; D may correspond to TRBD1 or TRBD2 (5 bases each). This CDR3 contains 15 residues. Germline assignment: CDR1 SGHTA and CDR2 FQGNSA. V was clipped by 7 bases and J by 7 bases, with 22 bases between them. CDR3 region: CASIAQAGSGGTQYF. The CDR3 DNA sequence: TGTGCCAGCATCGCTCAGGCAGGGTCCGGAGGGACCCAGTACTTC.

In this sample, this clone turned up once. J is TRBJ1-6 and V is TRBV2, with a tentative D call TRBD1 (5 bases). Germline V CDR1 and CDR2: SNHLY, FYNNEI. Trimming removed 11 bases at V and 6 bases at J, with 17 bases between. This CDR3 has 14 amino acids. Here the CDR3 DNA reads TGTGCCTCTCAGTGGGGCATCGGTAATTCACCCCTCCACTTT. This gives the protein CASQWGIGNSPLHF.

V gene TRBV18 combines with J gene TRBJ1-4, with D unresolved. CDR3 length equals 12 residues. Trimming cost V 0 bases and J 12 bases, with 8 bases left between them. Germline CDR1 KGHSH, CDR2 LQKENI. CDR3 DNA sequence: TGTGCCAGCTCACCACCGACCCCGGAACTGTTTTTT. This translates into CASSPPTPELFF.

This chain links TRBV24-1 with TRBJ2-1; 9 bases are shared with TRBD1. Germline V lookup: CDR1 KGHDR, CDR2 SFDVKD. The CDR3 is 13 residues long. The V segment lost 10 bases and the J segment 8 bases; nucleotides outside the gene matches: 8. The CDR3 DNA reads TGTGCCACTCCGGACAGGGGTAAAGATGAGCAGTTCTTC. Protein sequence: CATPDRGKDEQFF.

The chain employs TRBV19 and TRBJ1-4, with D unclear. CDR1 and CDR2 (germline): LNHDA, SQIVND (reference sequence). Trimming shortened V by 1 base and J by 0 bases, and 3 bases separated the two germline ends. This CDR3 has 14 amino acids. Here the CDR3 DNA reads TGTGCCAGTAGTATAGCTGCAACTAATGAAAAACTGTTTTTT. This codes for CASSIAATNEKLFF.

The sample holds a few counts of this clone. The rearrangement joins TRBV4-1 to TRBJ1-1; unclear D gene. This CDR3 contains 14 residues. Trimming left V 0 bases short and J 0 bases short, with 5 bases between. Germline V gene sequence: CDR1 MGHRA, CDR2 YSYEKL. CDR3: CASSQDSLNTEAFF. In nucleotides, the CDR3 is TGCGCCAGCAGCCAAGATTCCCTGAACACTGAAGCTTTCTTT.